This TCR beta chain was identified during a study of CD8+ T cells in alopecia areata. The study's findings and limits: Mice showed clearer TCR sharing than patients did, a gap that was possibly HLA-related.

On this clone: Its matching antigen is unknown.

RNA extraction and reverse transcription yielded cDNA as sequencing template. Sequencing used immunoSEQ multiplex PCR; TCRdb keeps in-frame clones, though not all of them. The repertoire includes 100,000 to 150,000 clones, 35% to 40% of them detected once, and approximately 2.8% sits in the top ten. V was pared by 5 bases and J by 3 bases, with 13 bases between. From germline, CDR1 is SQVTM and CDR2 ANQGSEA. This CDR3 is built from 14 residues. Sequencing was performed on CD4+ T cells sorted from blood. The chain employs TRBV29-1 and TRBJ2-2; D is possibly TRBD1 (5 bases). This clonotype was sampled from a human donor with alopecia areata. DNA for the CDR3: TGCAGCGTTCAAGGGCAGGGATACACCGGGGAGCTGTTTTTT. This translates into CSVQGQGYTGELFF.